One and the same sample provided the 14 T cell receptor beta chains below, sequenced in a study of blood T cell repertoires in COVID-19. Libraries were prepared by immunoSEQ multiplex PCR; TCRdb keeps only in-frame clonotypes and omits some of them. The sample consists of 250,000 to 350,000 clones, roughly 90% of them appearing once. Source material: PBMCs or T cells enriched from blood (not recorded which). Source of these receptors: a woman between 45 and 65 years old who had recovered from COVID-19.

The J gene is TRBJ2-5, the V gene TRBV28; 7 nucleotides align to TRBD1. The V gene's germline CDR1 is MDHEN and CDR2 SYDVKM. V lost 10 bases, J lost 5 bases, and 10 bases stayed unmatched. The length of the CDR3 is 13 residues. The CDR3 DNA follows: TGTGCCACCTGCGTAGGGGGCGGCGAGACCCAGTACTTC. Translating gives CATCVGGGETQYF.

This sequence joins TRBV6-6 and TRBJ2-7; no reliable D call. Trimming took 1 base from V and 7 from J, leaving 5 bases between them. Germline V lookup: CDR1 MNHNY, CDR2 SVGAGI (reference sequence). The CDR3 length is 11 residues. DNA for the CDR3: TGTGCCAGCAGTTACTGGCCTGAGCAGTACTTC. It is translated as CASSYWPEQYF.

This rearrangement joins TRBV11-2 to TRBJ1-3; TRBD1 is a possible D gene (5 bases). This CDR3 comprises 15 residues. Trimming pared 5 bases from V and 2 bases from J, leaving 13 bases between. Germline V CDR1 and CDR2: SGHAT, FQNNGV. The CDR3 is CASSRDQGTGNTIYF. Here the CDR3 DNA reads TGTGCCAGCAGCCGCGATCAGGGAACTGGAAACACCATATATTTT.

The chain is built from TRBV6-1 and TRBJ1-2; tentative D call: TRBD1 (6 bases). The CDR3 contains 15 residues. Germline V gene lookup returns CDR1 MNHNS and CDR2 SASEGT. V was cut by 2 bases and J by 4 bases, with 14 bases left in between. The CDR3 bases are TGTGCCAGCAGTGAATTGGCAGGGGTGACCTATGGCTACACCTTC. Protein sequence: CASSELAGVTYGYTF.

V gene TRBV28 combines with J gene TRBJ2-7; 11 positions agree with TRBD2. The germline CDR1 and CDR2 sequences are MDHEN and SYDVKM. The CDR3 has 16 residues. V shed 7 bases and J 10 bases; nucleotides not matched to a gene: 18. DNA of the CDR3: TGTGCCAGCACCCCCCCGGCGGGGCTAGCGGGAGGAGGACAGTACTTC. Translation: CASTPPAGLAGGGQYF.

CDR3 sequence: CASSRRRDFVGNTIYF. The CDR3 DNA reads TGTGCCAGCAGCCGACGTAGGGACTTCGTAGGAAACACCATATATTTT. The chain is built from TRBV7-8 and TRBJ1-3, with D perhaps matching TRBD1 (5 bases). Trimming removed 5 bases at V and 4 bases at J, with 18 bases between. This CDR3 has 16 residues. Germline V gives CDR1 SGHVS, CDR2 FQNEAQ.

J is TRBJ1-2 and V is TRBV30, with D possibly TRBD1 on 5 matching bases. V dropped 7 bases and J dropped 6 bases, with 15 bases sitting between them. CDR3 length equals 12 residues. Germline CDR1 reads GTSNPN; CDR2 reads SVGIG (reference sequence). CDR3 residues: CASAGTWDGYTF. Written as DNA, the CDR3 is TGTGCCTCCGCCGGGACTTGGGATGGCTACACCTTC.

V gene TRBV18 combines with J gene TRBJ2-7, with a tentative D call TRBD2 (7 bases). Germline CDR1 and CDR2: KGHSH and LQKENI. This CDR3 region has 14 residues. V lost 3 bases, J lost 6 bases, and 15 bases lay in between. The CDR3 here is CASSPSGTSPEQYF. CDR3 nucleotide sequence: TGTGCCAGCTCACCCAGCGGGACATCCCCCGAGCAGTACTTC. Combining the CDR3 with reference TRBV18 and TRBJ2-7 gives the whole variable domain NAGVMQNPRHLVRRRGQEARLRCSPMKGHSHVYWYRQLPEEGLKFMVYLQKENIIDESGMPKERFSAEFPKEGPSILRIQQVVRGDSAAYFCASSPSGTSPEQYFGPGTRLTVT.

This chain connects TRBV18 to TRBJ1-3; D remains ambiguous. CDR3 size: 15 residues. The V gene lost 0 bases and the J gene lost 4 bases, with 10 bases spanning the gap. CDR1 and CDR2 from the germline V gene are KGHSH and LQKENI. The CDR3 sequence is CASSPPPVSGNTIYF. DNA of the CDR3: TGTGCCAGCTCACCACCGCCAGTGTCAGGAAACACCATATATTTT.

The CDR3: CASSSRSSSYNSPLHF. CDR3 DNA sequence: TGTGCCAGCAGCTCACGGTCTTCCTCCTATAATTCACCCCTCCACTTT. The chain uses TRBV7-2 and TRBJ1-6; no firm D call. Between the trimmed V and J ends, which lost 4 bases and 0 bases, there was a span of 10 bases. Germline values: CDR1 SGHTA, CDR2 FQGNSA. The CDR3 runs 16 residues.

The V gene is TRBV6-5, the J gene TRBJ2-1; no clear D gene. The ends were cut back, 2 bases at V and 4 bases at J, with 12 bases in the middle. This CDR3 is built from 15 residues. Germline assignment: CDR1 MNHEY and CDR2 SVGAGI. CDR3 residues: CASSYGARMYNEQFF. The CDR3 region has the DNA TGTGCCAGCAGTTACGGTGCCAGGATGTACAATGAGCAGTTCTTC.

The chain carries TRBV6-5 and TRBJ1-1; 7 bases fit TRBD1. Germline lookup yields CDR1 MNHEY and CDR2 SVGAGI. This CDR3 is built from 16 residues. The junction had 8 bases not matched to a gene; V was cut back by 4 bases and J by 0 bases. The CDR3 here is CASSSGQPGLNTEAFF. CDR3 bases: TGTGCCAGCAGTTCGGGACAGCCCGGACTGAACACTGAAGCTTTCTTT.

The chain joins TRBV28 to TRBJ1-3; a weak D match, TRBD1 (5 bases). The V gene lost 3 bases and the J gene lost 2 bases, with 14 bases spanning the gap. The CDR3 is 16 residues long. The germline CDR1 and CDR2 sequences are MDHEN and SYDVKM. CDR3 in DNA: TGTGCCAGCAGTTTGCGGGGGGGAGGCGCTGGAAACACCATATATTTT. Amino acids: CASSLRGGGAGNTIYF.

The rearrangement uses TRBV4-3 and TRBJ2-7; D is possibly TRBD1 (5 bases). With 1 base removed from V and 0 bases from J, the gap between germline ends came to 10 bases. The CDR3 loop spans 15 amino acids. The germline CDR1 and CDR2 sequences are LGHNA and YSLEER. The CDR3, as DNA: TGCGCCAGCAGCCAAGTTATAGGGGCCTCCTACGAGCAGTACTTC. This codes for CASSQVIGASYEQYF.